This T cell receptor (beta chain) was documented in a study of post-analysis software for immune sequencing data. About the study: Relapsing-remitting, secondary progressive and progressive-relapsing courses of multiple sclerosis were included.

cDNA libraries for TCR beta contained unique molecular identifiers. The source material, roughly 0.9 to 11 million T cells, gave rise to 400,000 to 550,000 cDNA molecules. TCRdb reanalysed the PCR reads using MiXCR and keeps one entry per CDR3 protein. The sample records fewer than 850,000 distinct CDR3 sequences, about 27% being singletons. General observations from the study: With TRBV5-6, TRBV5-1 and TRBV20-1 included, about five TRBV segments were more frequent in patients than in controls.

Germline-derived CDR1 and CDR2 are MNHEY and SVGAGI. V lost 5 bases to trimming and J lost 1 base, with 12 bases between them. The CDR3 extends over 16 amino acids. Details on this clonotype: Its specificity is not known.

The gene calls are TRBV6-5 and TRBJ2-6; D unclear. This TCR came from a girl aged 5-17 years with multiple sclerosis. Sequencing was carried out using blood. The CDR3 DNA follows: TGTGCCAGCAGTCCACCCTTCGGATCTGGGGCCAACGTCCTGACTTTC. Its protein product is CASSPPFGSGANVLTF.